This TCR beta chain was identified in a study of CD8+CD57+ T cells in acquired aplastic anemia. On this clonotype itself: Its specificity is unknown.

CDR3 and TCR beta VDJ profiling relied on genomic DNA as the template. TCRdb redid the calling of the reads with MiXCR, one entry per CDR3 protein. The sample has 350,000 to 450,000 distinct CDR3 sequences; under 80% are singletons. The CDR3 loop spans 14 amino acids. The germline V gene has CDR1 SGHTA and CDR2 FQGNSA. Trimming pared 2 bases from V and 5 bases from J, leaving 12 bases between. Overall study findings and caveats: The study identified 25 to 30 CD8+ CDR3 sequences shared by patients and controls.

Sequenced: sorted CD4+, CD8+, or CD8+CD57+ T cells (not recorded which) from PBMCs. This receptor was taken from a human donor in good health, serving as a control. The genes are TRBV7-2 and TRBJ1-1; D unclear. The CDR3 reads CASSLNGIKTEAFF. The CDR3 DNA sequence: TGTGCCAGCAGCTTAAATGGGATAAAGACTGAAGCTTTCTTT.